The 20 T cell receptor beta chains below come from one sample, sequenced in a study of cytomegalovirus exposure and HLA in healthy donors. PCR used 60 Vbeta primers and 13 Jbeta primers. Clones were sequenced by immunoSEQ multiplex PCR, and TCRdb holds only the in-frame ones, with some missing. Among roughly 110,000 clones listed, 73% were seen once. Sequenced input: PBMCs. The source is a man aged 30 to 45 in good health and CMV-seronegative.

The rearrangement links TRBV11-2 to TRBJ2-1, with 8 bases identical to TRBD1. CDR3 length: 14 residues. The germline V gene has CDR1 SGHAT and CDR2 FQNNGV. V shed 1 base, J shed 6 bases, and the junction held 2 bases outside the gene matches. CDR3 sequence (DNA): TGTGCCAGCAGCTTAGCGGGACAGGTCAATGAGCAGTTCTTC. This encodes CASSLAGQVNEQFF.

The J gene is TRBJ2-3, the V gene TRBV7-9; TRBD2 agrees at 7 bases. The V gene's germline CDR1 is SEHNR and CDR2 FQNEAQ (reference sequence). The trim removed 5 bases at V and 0 bases at J, leaving 8 bases unmatched. The CDR3 consists of 16 residues. CDR3 DNA: TGTGCCAGCAGCCCAGCCCTGGGAGGGAGCACAGATACGCAGTATTTT. Its protein is CASSPALGGSTDTQYF.

This rearrangement joins TRBV5-1 to TRBJ2-1, with TRBD2 as a possible D gene (6 bases). Germline assignment: CDR1 SGHRS and CDR2 YFSETQ. Trimming removed 7 bases from V and 2 bases from J, with 13 bases in between. The CDR3 runs 14 residues. CDR3 coding DNA: TGCGCCAGCGTGGGAGGAGGACCCTACAATGAGCAGTTCTTC. Its translation is CASVGGGPYNEQFF.

The chain is built from TRBV4-1 and TRBJ2-2, with 7 bases fitting TRBD1. The germline V gene encodes CDR1 MGHRA and CDR2 YSYEKL. The V segment lost 6 bases and the J segment 2 bases; nucleotides outside the gene matches: 6. The CDR3 sequence is 15 residues long. CDR3 DNA sequence: TGCGCCAGCAGGCTGGGGACAGCTAACACCGGGGAGCTGTTTTTT. Encoded protein: CASRLGTANTGELFF.

This clone was found a few times. The chain employs TRBV9 and TRBJ2-7; TRBD1 aligns across 10 bases. Germline trimming cut 0 bases from V and 4 bases from J; bases unmatched to any gene: 4. This CDR3 contains 15 residues. Per the germline V gene, CDR1 is SGDLS and CDR2 is YYNGEE. CDR3 loop: CASSVGDRGQYEQYF. CDR3 coding DNA: TGTGCCAGCAGCGTAGGAGACAGGGGGCAATACGAGCAGTACTTC.

Only a few counts were recorded for this clone. This chain joins TRBV27 and TRBJ2-2; maybe TRBD1 (6 bases). The CDR3 totals 15 residues. The germline CDR1 and CDR2 sequences are MNHEY and SMNVEV (reference sequence). Trimming stripped 4 bases from V and 5 bases from J, with 14 bases between. CDR3 sequence: CASSSSYGQTGELFF. CDR3 bases: TGTGCCAGCAGTTCCTCCTACGGACAGACCGGGGAGCTGTTTTTT.

On this clone: Compared with germline, one end of the junction differs, possibly owing to a read error. V and J are TRBV7-9 and TRBJ1-6; D is unclear. This CDR3 spans 14 amino acids. Germline loops: CDR1 SEHNR, CDR2 FQNEAQ (reference sequence). CDR3 sequence: CSSSLAAGNSPLHF. The CDR3 DNA reads TGTTCCAGCAGCTTAGCGGCAGGAAATTCACCCCTCCACTTT. Drawing the rest from reference TRBV7-9 and TRBJ1-6, the complete variable domain is DTGVSQNPRHKITKRGQNVTFRCDPISEHNRLYWYRQTLGQGPEFLTYFQNEAQLEKSRLLSDRFSAERPKGSFSTLEIQRTEQGDSAMYLCSSSLAAGNSPLHFGNGTRLTVT.

This clone has just a few counts. The sample holds other DNA sequences that translate to the same CDR3. The chain couples TRBV10-3 to TRBJ2-3, with D possibly matching TRBD1 (6 bases). Germline CDR1 ENHRY, CDR2 SYGVKD. This CDR3 region has 15 residues. V dropped 5 bases and J dropped 1 base, with 13 bases sitting between them. The DNA of the CDR3 is TGTGCCATCAGTACAGGGTTAAGGGGCACAGATACGCAGTATTTT. It is translated as CAISTGLRGTDTQYF.

The gene calls are TRBV9 and TRBJ2-7; D is possibly TRBD2 (6 bases). The CDR3 sequence is 15 residues long. V was clipped by 0 bases and J by 5 bases, with 15 bases between them. Germline V gene sequence: CDR1 SGDLS, CDR2 YYNGEE. CDR3 DNA sequence: TGTGCCAGCAGCGTAGCTAGGGACTCTACACACGAGCAGTACTTC. Its translation is CASSVARDSTHEQYF.

This chain joins TRBV30 and TRBJ2-2; 12 positions match TRBD2. CDR1 is GTSNPN, CDR2 SVGIG, per germline (reference sequence). The CDR3 length is 14 residues. V lost 1 base to trimming and J lost 6 bases; unmatched junction nucleotides: 0. This chain's CDR3 is CAWSGLAGAGELFF. The CDR3 bases are TGTGCCTGGAGTGGACTAGCGGGAGCCGGGGAGCTGTTTTTT.

The CDR3: CASSEQGVNYGYTF. CDR3 nucleotides: TGTGCCAGCAGTGAGCAGGGGGTTAACTATGGCTACACCTTC. V and J are TRBV2 and TRBJ1-2; 7 positions match TRBD1. CDR3 length: 14 amino acids. CDR1 and CDR2 (germline): SNHLY, FYNNEI. V lost 3 bases and J lost 1; bases outside the gene matches: 2.

This clone was recorded a few times. This rearrangement joins TRBV5-1 to TRBJ2-5, with D possibly being TRBD2 (6 bases). The DNA end favors TRBJ2-7, so the J call may be wrong. The CDR3 sequence is 11 residues long. Germline V gives CDR1 SGHRS, CDR2 YFSETQ. The CDR3 DNA reads TGCGCCAGCAGTGGGGGGAACGAGCAGTACTTC. This sequence encodes CASSGGNEQYF.

This chain links TRBV7-9 with TRBJ2-7; TRBD2 matches at 10 bases. V lost 5 bases and J lost 1; bases outside the gene matches: 5. The germline V gene has CDR1 SEHNR and CDR2 FQNEAQ (reference sequence). The CDR3 has 15 residues. CDR3: CASSPPTSGSYEQYF. In nucleotides, the CDR3 is TGTGCCAGCAGCCCCCCGACTAGCGGGTCCTACGAGCAGTACTTC. Using reference TRBV7-9 and TRBJ2-7 for the parts outside the CDR3, the full variable domain is DTGVSQNPRHKITKRGQNVTFRCDPISEHNRLYWYRQTLGQGPEFLTYFQNEAQLEKSRLLSDRFSAERPKGSFSTLEIQRTEQGDSAMYLCASSPPTSGSYEQYFGPGTRLTVT.

The chain uses TRBV28 and TRBJ1-4; TRBD1 might be the D (6 bases). The CDR3 runs 16 residues. Per the germline V gene, CDR1 is MDHEN and CDR2 is SYDVKM. Deletions cut 1 base from V and 4 bases from J, with 13 bases between. CDR3 in DNA: TGTGCCAGCAGTTTATTCACAACAGGGCGTAATGAAAAACTGTTTTTT. Translating gives CASSLFTTGRNEKLFF. Based on the CDR3 plus reference TRBV28 and TRBJ1-4, the full variable domain is DVKVTQSSRYLVKRTGEKVFLECVQDMDHENMFWYRQDPGLGLRLIYFSYDVKMKEKGDIPEGYSVSREKKERFSLILESASTNQTSMYLCASSLFTTGRNEKLFFGSGTQLSVL.

V usage is TRBV9 and J usage is TRBJ2-3; TRBD2 might be the D (5 bases). Germline CDR1 SGDLS, CDR2 YYNGEE. V was trimmed by 5 bases and J by 9 bases, leaving 19 bases between them. There are 14 residues in the CDR3. The CDR3 loop is CASSDAGTRETQYF. The CDR3 nucleotides read TGTGCCAGCAGTGACGCGGGTACACGAGAGACGCAGTATTTT.

This clone was counted only a few times. This chain uses TRBV10-3 with TRBJ2-1, with 7 bases lining up with TRBD2. The CDR3 consists of 18 residues. Trimming removed 1 base from V and 4 bases from J; junction bases left unmatched: 13. Germline V lookup: CDR1 ENHRY, CDR2 SYGVKD. This CDR3 is CAISELVGGPAEYNEQFF. As DNA, the CDR3 is TGTGCCATCAGTGAGTTGGTGGGAGGGCCAGCTGAATACAATGAGCAGTTCTTC.

The CDR3 protein is CSVSPGGNTEAFF. Here the CDR3 DNA reads TGCAGCGTTTCCCCCGGGGGGAACACTGAAGCTTTCTTT. This chain joins TRBV29-1 and TRBJ1-1; D is possibly TRBD1 (5 bases). The V end lost 5 bases, the J end lost 1 base, and 11 bases lay between the germline ends. Germline-derived CDR1 and CDR2 are SQVTM and ANQGSEA. The CDR3 spans 13 residues.

V and J are TRBV30 and TRBJ2-3, with 7 bases matching TRBD2. The CDR3 has 15 amino acids. V lost 2 bases to trimming and J lost 6 bases; unmatched junction nucleotides: 11. Germline V gene sequence: CDR1 GTSNPN, CDR2 SVGIG (reference sequence). The CDR3 reads CAWSLVAGVVDTQYF. CDR3 nucleotides: TGTGCCTGGAGTCTCGTGGCGGGGGTGGTTGATACGCAGTATTTT.

This rearrangement joins TRBV9 to TRBJ1-1; D might be TRBD1 (5 bases). The germline V gene has CDR1 SGDLS and CDR2 YYNGEE. The V end lost 2 bases, the J end lost 3 bases, and 14 bases lay between the germline ends. This CDR3 comprises 15 residues. This CDR3 reads CASSVSSGHYTEAFF. CDR3 in DNA: TGTGCCAGCAGCGTTTCCTCAGGACACTACACTGAAGCTTTCTTT.

In its sample, this clone was seen a few times. The V gene is TRBV13, the J gene TRBJ1-2, with 10 nucleotides matching TRBD1. The CDR3 spans 15 residues. V lost 5 bases, J lost 3 bases, and 6 bases stayed unmatched. The germline gives CDR1 PRHDT, CDR2 FYEKMQ (reference sequence). The CDR3 DNA reads as TGTGCCAGCAGCCCTACGACAGGGGGCGACTATGGCTACACCTTC. It yields the protein CASSPTTGGDYGYTF.